These 32 T cell receptor beta chains were all obtained from the same sample, sequenced in a study of blood T cell repertoires in COVID-19. Measured with immunoSEQ multiplex PCR; TCRdb has only the in-frame clones, and not every one. The repertoire holds around 120,000 clones, with just under 80% as singletons. Sequencing input: peripheral blood. Receptors were obtained from a human donor in a cohort sampled during active COVID-19.

The rearrangement joins TRBV6-5 to TRBJ1-1; no clear D gene. Between the trimmed V and J ends, which lost 5 bases and 5 bases, there was a span of 15 bases. Germline V CDR1 and CDR2: MNHEY, SVGAGI. The CDR3 covers 14 residues. The CDR3 region has the DNA TGTGCCAGCAGTCAAATCCTAGGAAGGACTGAAGCTTTCTTT. This encodes CASSQILGRTEAFF.

This rearrangement joins TRBV28 to TRBJ2-1; 8 bases are shared with TRBD1. Trimming removed 8 bases from V and 4 bases from J; junction bases left unmatched: 10. The CDR3 has 15 amino acids. Germline V gene data show CDR1 as MDHEN and CDR2 as SYDVKM. CDR3 residues: CASGTSGQVYNEQFF. Here the CDR3 DNA reads TGTGCCAGCGGAACTTCGGGACAGGTTTACAATGAGCAGTTCTTC. The full variable domain, with the rest looked up from reference TRBV28 and TRBJ2-1, is DVKVTQSSRYLVKRTGEKVFLECVQDMDHENMFWYRQDPGLGLRLIYFSYDVKMKEKGDIPEGYSVSREKKERFSLILESASTNQTSMYLCASGTSGQVYNEQFFGPGTRLTVL.

V usage is TRBV6-5 and J usage is TRBJ1-5; D unresolved. The germline V gene has CDR1 MNHEY and CDR2 SVGAGI. Trimming pared 6 bases from V and 9 bases from J, leaving 12 bases between. The CDR3 is 12 amino acids. The CDR3 is CASSLSEGPQHF. The CDR3 region has the DNA TGTGCCAGCAGCCTCTCTGAGGGGCCCCAGCATTTT.

This rearrangement joins TRBV19 to TRBJ2-5; 8 bases are shared with TRBD2. The germline gives CDR1 LNHDA, CDR2 SQIVND (reference sequence). The CDR3 length is 15 residues. After removal of 9 bases from V and 7 bases from J, the junction contained 16 bases not matched to a gene. The CDR3 loop is CASGNNTSGGRTQYF. The CDR3, as DNA: TGTGCCAGCGGGAATAATACAAGCGGGGGACGGACCCAGTACTTC.

This rearrangement joins TRBV20-1 to TRBJ2-7, with D maybe TRBD1 (6 bases). CDR3 size: 14 residues. In germline, CDR1 is DFQATT, CDR2 SNEGSKA (reference sequence). V was shortened by 5 bases and J by 5 bases, with 19 bases between the two germline ends. CDR3 protein: CSARGDTGRDEQYF. Written as DNA, the CDR3 is TGCAGTGCTCGTGGGGACACCGGTCGGGACGAGCAGTACTTC.

The J gene is TRBJ1-5, the V gene TRBV20-1, with 8 positions matching TRBD1. The germline V gene encodes CDR1 DFQATT and CDR2 SNEGSKA (reference sequence). The CDR3 consists of 15 residues. Unmatched junction bases numbered 12, after V lost 3 bases and J lost 8 bases. The DNA of the CDR3 is TGCAGTGCTAGTAGGGGTGGACAGGGTGGGGAGCCCCAGCATTTT. Translation gives CSASRGGQGGEPQHF.

The chain carries TRBV2 and TRBJ1-1; no firm D call. With 7 bases removed from V and 2 bases from J, the gap between germline ends came to 14 bases. Germline-derived CDR1 and CDR2 are SNHLY and FYNNEI. There are 14 residues in the CDR3. CDR3 DNA: TGTGCCAGCAAACGGGATCTTGGTAACACTGAAGCTTTCTTT. Translating it yields CASKRDLGNTEAFF.

CDR3 in amino acids: CSASRLSNTGELFF. The CDR3 nucleotides read TGCAGTGCTAGTAGACTTTCGAACACCGGGGAGCTGTTTTTT. This chain uses TRBV20-1 with TRBJ2-2; D not resolved. The CDR3 sequence is 14 residues long. Germline V gene lookup returns CDR1 DFQATT and CDR2 SNEGSKA (reference sequence). The V and J ends lost 3 bases and 0 bases respectively, with 8 bases between them.

The rearrangement uses TRBV5-4 and TRBJ2-3; 12 nucleotides agree with TRBD2. V dropped 0 bases and J dropped 2; count of bases not matched to a gene: 7. This CDR3 contains 18 residues. Germline V lookup: CDR1 SGHNT, CDR2 YYREEE (reference sequence). The CDR3 region is CASSLGGRLAGVTDTQYF. The CDR3 DNA sequence: TGTGCCAGCAGCTTGGGTGGACGACTAGCGGGAGTCACAGATACGCAGTATTTT.

The V and J genes are TRBV10-2 and TRBJ1-2; TRBD1 is a possible D gene (6 bases). V was clipped by 8 bases and J by 6 bases, with 13 bases between them. Germline CDR1 is WSHSY and CDR2 is SAAADI. CDR3 length: 12 amino acids. CDR3 nucleotides: TGCGCCAGCGCTGGGCAGGGGAATGGCTACACCTTC. Amino acid sequence: CASAGQGNGYTF.

This clone was found a few times. The V call is TRBV4-3, the J call TRBJ1-1; D not resolved. CDR1 and CDR2 from the germline V gene are LGHNA and YSLEER. The CDR3 is 12 amino acids. V lost 1 base and J lost 11, with 11 bases in between. The CDR3 loop reads CASSQGAGSAFF. CDR3 nucleotide sequence: TGCGCCAGCAGCCAAGGGGCGGGGTCGGCTTTCTTT.

CDR3 nucleotide sequence: TGTGCCAGCTCACCAGTAAATAGCGATGGCGAGCAGTACTTC. The encoded protein is CASSPVNSDGEQYF. V usage is TRBV18 and J usage is TRBJ2-7; possible D gene TRBD2, 5 bases. Trimming cost V 2 bases and J 6 bases, with 14 bases left between them. Germline V gives CDR1 KGHSH, CDR2 LQKENI. The CDR3 is made up of 14 amino acids.

This CDR3 is CASSLSASGGQETQYF. The CDR3 coding sequence is TGCGCCAGCAGCTTGTCGGCTAGCGGGGGCCAAGAGACCCAGTACTTC. This sequence joins TRBV5-1 and TRBJ2-5; TRBD2 aligns across 10 bases. Germline lookup yields CDR1 SGHRS and CDR2 YFSETQ. The CDR3 is 16 amino acids. The ends lost 1 base at V and 1 base at J; junction bases unmatched: 4.

The chain combines TRBV18 with TRBJ2-7; TRBD2 matches at 15 bases. CDR1 and CDR2 (germline): KGHSH, LQKENI. This CDR3 is 15 amino acids long. The J segment lost 5 bases and the V segment lost 4 bases, leaving 3 bases of the junction unmatched. CDR3 sequence reads: CASSLGLAGGNEQYF. The CDR3 DNA sequence: TGTGCCAGCTCACTGGGACTAGCGGGAGGTAACGAGCAGTACTTC.

The chain couples TRBV10-3 to TRBJ2-3; 11 bases agree with TRBD2. Germline V gene data show CDR1 as ENHRY and CDR2 as SYGVKD. CDR3 length: 16 residues. V trimming: 8 bases; J trimming: 5 bases; junction bases outside the gene matches: 12. CDR3 in DNA: TGTGCCATCGGGGAGAGTACTAGCGGGAGAGTAGATACGCAGTATTTT. Its protein product is CAIGESTSGRVDTQYF.

CDR3 nucleotides: TGCGCCAGCAGCTTTCTTCCAGTCCCCACAGATACGCAGTATTTT. This translates into CASSFLPVPTDTQYF. J is TRBJ2-3 and V is TRBV5-1; no reliable D call. The germline V and J ends were trimmed by 2 bases and 2 bases, with 12 bases remaining between them. The CDR3 has 15 amino acids. Germline V gene data show CDR1 as SGHRS and CDR2 as YFSETQ.

This rearrangement joins TRBV19 to TRBJ1-1, with D uncertain. Per the germline V gene, CDR1 is LNHDA and CDR2 is SQIVND (reference sequence). The length of the CDR3 is 13 residues. Deletions cut 5 bases from V and 0 bases from J, with 7 bases between. DNA of the CDR3: TGTGCCAGTAGTTTTTCAATGAACACTGAAGCTTTCTTT. This translates into CASSFSMNTEAFF. The full variable domain, completed using reference TRBV19 and TRBJ1-1, is DGGITQSPKYLFRKEGQNVTLSCEQNLNHDAMYWYRQDPGQGLRLIYYSQIVNDFQKGDIAEGYSVSREKKESFPLTVTSAQKNPTAFYLCASSFSMNTEAFFGQGTRLTVV.

There are a few counts of this clone. The chain employs TRBV7-9 and TRBJ1-2; D perhaps matches TRBD1 (6 bases). The V end lost 5 bases, the J end lost 4 bases, and 11 bases lay between the germline ends. The CDR3 runs 13 residues. The germline V gene encodes CDR1 SEHNR and CDR2 FQNEAQ (reference sequence). The CDR3 region has the DNA TGTGCCAGCAGCCAACAGGGCGGCTATGGCTACACCTTC. Translating it yields CASSQQGGYGYTF.

V gene TRBV7-4 combines with J gene TRBJ2-4, with 9 bases lining up with TRBD1. V lost 3 bases, J lost 0 bases, and 12 bases stayed unmatched. From germline, CDR1 is SGHVT and CDR2 SQSDAQ. CDR3 size: 19 residues. CDR3 DNA sequence: TGTGCCAGCAGCTTCCTCTGGGACAGGGATGGGGTAGCCAAAAACATTCAGTACTTC. Translated: CASSFLWDRDGVAKNIQYF.

V gene TRBV6-2 or TRBV6-3 combines with J gene TRBJ2-1; TRBD2 is a possible D gene (5 bases). Per germline, CDR1 MNHEY and CDR2 SVGEGT. Trimming removed 7 bases at V and 4 bases at J, with 20 bases between. CDR3 length: 16 amino acids. The CDR3 coding sequence is TGTGCCAGCATCCCCCATAGCGCCAGAGAATACAATGAGCAGTTCTTC. It encodes CASIPHSAREYNEQFF.

This chain joins TRBV30 and TRBJ1-5; D unclear. The germline CDR1 and CDR2 sequences are GTSNPN and SVGIG (reference sequence). The CDR3 spans 13 residues. Deletions cut 0 bases from V and 5 bases from J, with 8 bases between. CDR3 amino acids: CAWSVWRDQPQHF. In DNA, the CDR3 is TGTGCCTGGAGTGTTTGGAGGGATCAGCCCCAGCATTTT.

The rearrangement uses TRBV5-6 and TRBJ1-2; D call uncertain. Trimming shortened V by 0 bases and J by 2 bases, and 8 bases separated the two germline ends. This CDR3 comprises 14 residues. Germline CDR1 SGHDT, CDR2 YYEEEE. In nucleotides, the CDR3 is TGTGCCAGCAGCTTGGCGCAGTTCAACTATGGCTACACCTTC. Translating it yields CASSLAQFNYGYTF.

V gene TRBV7-2 combines with J gene TRBJ1-2, with D perhaps matching TRBD1 (5 bases). Deletions cut 5 bases from V and 4 bases from J, with 14 bases between. The CDR3 loop spans 14 amino acids. Looked up from germline, CDR1 is SGHTA and CDR2 is FQGNSA. The CDR3: CASSPRDSSYGYTF. CDR3 DNA: TGTGCCAGCAGCCCAAGAGACAGCTCCTATGGCTACACCTTC. The variable domain in full, with the rest retrieved from reference TRBV7-2 and TRBJ1-2, is GAGVSQSPSNKVTEKGKDVELRCDPISGHTALYWYRQSLGQGLEFLIYFQGNSAPDKSGLPSDRFSAERTGGSVSTLTIQRTQQEDSAVYLCASSPRDSSYGYTFGSGTRLTVV.

The count of this clone is one. The J gene is TRBJ2-3, the V gene TRBV13, with 7 nucleotides matching TRBD1. Germline CDR1 is PRHDT and CDR2 is FYEKMQ (reference sequence). J gave up 4 bases and V 5 bases, and 6 bases lay outside the gene matches. The CDR3 is 14 residues long. This chain's CDR3 is CASSLTGFSDTQYF. CDR3 bases: TGTGCCAGCAGCCTGACAGGGTTTTCAGATACGCAGTATTTT.

This rearrangement joins TRBV28 to TRBJ2-3; a weak D match, TRBD1 (6 bases). The CDR3 length is 14 residues. V was trimmed by 2 bases and J by 2 bases, leaving 8 bases between them. Germline V CDR1 and CDR2: MDHEN, SYDVKM. This CDR3 reads CASSLAGVTDTQYF. The CDR3 bases are TGTGCCAGCAGTTTAGCAGGGGTCACAGATACGCAGTATTTT.

The V call is TRBV12-3 or TRBV12-4, the J call TRBJ2-2, with 9 bases identical to TRBD1. The V and J ends lost 4 bases and 13 bases, in that order; junction bases with no gene match: 4. This CDR3 has 12 residues. The CDR3, as DNA: TGTGCCAGCAGTTACTCGGGACAGGGGCTGTTTTTT. Protein: CASSYSGQGLFF.

The chain couples TRBV3-1 (or the pseudogene TRBV3-2) to TRBJ1-1, with a possible D match to TRBD1 (6 bases). The germline gives CDR1 LGHDT, CDR2 YNNKEL (reference sequence). V was shortened by 6 bases and J by 11 bases, with 22 bases between the two germline ends. This CDR3 is 14 amino acids long. As DNA, the CDR3 is TGTGCCAGCAGAAACAGAGCAGGGGTCGGCCTGGCTTTCTTT. Translating gives CASRNRAGVGLAFF.

The chain couples TRBV14 to TRBJ2-1, with TRBD2 identical over 8 bases. The CDR3 loop spans 14 amino acids. Germline CDR1 SGHDN, CDR2 FVKESK. With V trimmed by 3 bases and J by 2 bases, 0 bases remained unmatched. This CDR3 is CASSQGLAYNEQFF. The CDR3 DNA follows: TGTGCCAGCAGCCAGGGACTAGCCTACAATGAGCAGTTCTTC.

The CDR3 loop reads CASSLVGGLPGNTIYF. In DNA form, the CDR3 reads TGTGCCAGCAGCTTAGTGGGGGGGCTCCCTGGAAACACCATATATTTT. The rearrangement uses TRBV7-2 and TRBJ1-3, with a tentative D call TRBD1 (6 bases). V shed 1 base and J shed 2 bases, with 12 bases lying between them. The V gene's germline CDR1 is SGHTA and CDR2 FQGNSA. The CDR3 length is 16 residues.

The J gene is TRBJ1-1, the V gene TRBV5-1, with 11 bases that match TRBD1. V lost 5 bases, J lost 5 bases, and 11 bases stayed unmatched. Germline CDR1 is SGHRS and CDR2 is YFSETQ. The CDR3 totals 16 residues. CDR3 bases: TGCGCCAGCAGTTATGGACAGGGGGCGGGTATGACTGAAGCTTTCTTT. This codes for CASSYGQGAGMTEAFF.

The chain combines TRBV27 with TRBJ1-4; no firm D call. Trimming took 1 base from V and 1 from J, leaving 16 bases between them. This CDR3 is 18 amino acids long. Germline V CDR1 and CDR2: MNHEY, SMNVEV (reference sequence). The CDR3 region is CASSLYPGRVITNEKLFF. For the CDR3, the DNA is TGTGCCAGCAGTTTATACCCGGGAAGGGTAATAACTAATGAAAAACTGTTTTTT.

A single count supports this clone. The chain carries TRBV29-1 and TRBJ2-5, with D possibly TRBD2 on 6 matching bases. V shed 2 bases and J shed 2 bases, with 9 bases lying between them. Germline V gives CDR1 SQVTM, CDR2 ANQGSEA. The CDR3 consists of 13 residues. In DNA form, the CDR3 reads TGCAGCGTTGAAATACTAGCACAAGAGACCCAGTACTTC. Encoded protein: CSVEILAQETQYF.